Below, 25 T cell receptor beta chains from the same sample are listed, as sequenced in a study of monozygotic twins with inflammatory bowel disease. TCRdb reprocessed the 5' RACE reads, keeping one entry per CDR3 protein, no DNA. The listing records approximately 400,000 distinct CDR3 sequences. The specimen was blood. The receptor set was obtained from a human donor with ulcerative colitis or Crohn's disease, or a healthy co-twin of an affected twin (not recorded which).

The rearrangement uses TRBV6-1 and TRBJ2-1; TCRdb indicates TRBD1, and absent DNA this call remains unverified. The CDR3 is made up of 15 amino acids. CDR1 is MNHNS and CDR2 is SASEGT in the germline V gene. The CDR3 is CASTKGGASYNEQFF.

CDR3 amino acids: CSVRTSGRAWQETQYF. This chain connects TRBV29-1 to TRBJ2-5; TCRdb's D gene call, TRBD2, goes unchecked for lack of DNA. Looked up from germline, CDR1 is SQVTM and CDR2 is ANQGSEA. The CDR3 consists of 16 residues. Combining the CDR3 with reference TRBV29-1 and TRBJ2-5 gives the whole variable domain SAVISQKPSRDICQRGTSLTIQCQVDSQVTMMFWYRQQPGQSLTLIATANQGSEATYESGFVIDKFPISRPNLTFSTLTVSNMSPEDSSIYLCSVRTSGRAWQETQYFGPGTRLLVL.

The chain combines TRBV7-2 with TRBJ1-6. The CDR3 totals 15 residues. Germline-derived CDR1 and CDR2 are SGHTA and FQGNSA. CDR3 region: CASSLGHVSNSPLHF.

The CDR3 here is CASRQGGGETQYF. V and J are TRBV6-5 and TRBJ2-5; TCRdb selects TRBD1, and the lack of DNA leaves this call unchecked. Germline loops: CDR1 MNHEY, CDR2 SVGAGI. There are 13 residues in the CDR3.

The chain links TRBV29-1 to TRBJ1-4; TCRdb's D gene call, TRBD1, goes unchecked for lack of DNA. The CDR3 is made up of 13 amino acids. CDR1 is SQVTM and CDR2 is ANQGSEA in the germline V gene. This chain's CDR3 is CSVRTGGEEKLFF.

The rearrangement links TRBV12-3 or TRBV12-4 to TRBJ2-2; without DNA, the TCRdb call of TRBD1 cannot be checked. The CDR3 has 14 amino acids. CDR3 sequence: CASIRDRGTGELFF.

This chain joins TRBV20-1 and TRBJ2-3; TCRdb names TRBD2, which stays unverified in the absence of DNA. The CDR3 covers 15 residues. Germline V lookup: CDR1 DFQATT, CDR2 SNEGSKA (reference sequence). CDR3 loop: CSASKRGGATDTQYF.

The genes are TRBV7-9 and TRBJ1-6; the TCRdb D gene call, TRBD1, has no DNA to confirm it. The germline V gene has CDR1 SEHNR and CDR2 FQNEAQ (reference sequence). The CDR3 has 17 amino acids. CDR3 protein: CASSLTGGPGYNSPLHF.

J is TRBJ2-2 and V is TRBV15; lacking DNA, the TRBD1 call made by TCRdb goes unchecked. Germline lookup yields CDR1 LNHNV and CDR2 YYDKDF (reference sequence). The CDR3 loop spans 15 amino acids. The CDR3 sequence: CATHRDSGNTGELFF.

The V gene is TRBV2, the J gene TRBJ2-3. The CDR3 covers 13 residues. CDR1 is SNHLY and CDR2 is FYNNEI in the germline V gene. CDR3 amino acids: CASSGVVGDTQYF.

V and J are TRBV5-5 and TRBJ2-7; no DNA is available, so the TRBD1 call from TCRdb remains unchecked. CDR3 length: 15 residues. The germline CDR1 and CDR2 sequences are SGHKS and YYEKEE (reference sequence). The CDR3 here is CASSPYGASSYEQYF.

The chain links TRBV6-1 to TRBJ1-2; as DNA is missing, the TRBD1 call by TCRdb cannot be tested. The CDR3 is made up of 14 amino acids. Germline V gene data show CDR1 as MNHNS and CDR2 as SASEGT. CDR3 protein: CASSADRSNYGYTF.

The chain combines TRBV4-1 with TRBJ2-5; no DNA is available, so the TRBD1 call from TCRdb remains unchecked. The CDR3 extends over 16 amino acids. Germline CDR1 and CDR2: MGHRA and YSYEKL. Here the CDR3 reads CASSQEGPGSIQTQYF.

CDR3 region: CASSPGTSGRADTQYF. The gene calls are TRBV19 and TRBJ2-3; TCRdb calls TRBD2, which cannot be checked without DNA. Germline V gene lookup returns CDR1 LNHDA and CDR2 SQIVND (reference sequence). This CDR3 is 16 amino acids long.

This sequence joins TRBV5-8 and TRBJ2-1; no DNA is available, so the TRBD1 call from TCRdb remains unchecked. There are 18 residues in the CDR3. The V gene's germline CDR1 is SGHTS and CDR2 YDEGEE. The CDR3 protein is CASSLPRDRGFSSNEQFF.

The chain employs TRBV6-5 and TRBJ2-5; as DNA is missing, the TRBD2 call by TCRdb cannot be tested. CDR1 and CDR2 from the germline V gene are MNHEY and SVGAGI. The CDR3 totals 16 residues. The CDR3 region is CASSYRVQSSQETQYF.

This rearrangement joins TRBV6-2 or TRBV6-3 to TRBJ1-1; the TCRdb D gene call, TRBD1, has no DNA to confirm it. The germline CDR1 and CDR2 sequences are MNHEY and SVGEGT. This CDR3 comprises 12 residues. CDR3 in amino acids: CASSYWDGEAFF.

This sequence joins TRBV3-1 and TRBJ2-3; TCRdb lists TRBD2, though no DNA is available to test this call. CDR3 length: 15 amino acids. Per germline, CDR1 LGHDT and CDR2 YNNKEL (reference sequence). The CDR3 sequence is CASSLLTADTDTQYF.

This chain connects TRBV6-1 to TRBJ1-1; TCRdb proposes TRBD1, but this gene call is untestable without DNA. Germline-derived CDR1 and CDR2 are MNHNS and SASEGT. The CDR3 length is 15 residues. The CDR3 loop is CASTRTGSGVTEAFF.

This chain links TRBV12-3 or TRBV12-4 with TRBJ2-2; the D call from TCRdb, TRBD2, cannot be confirmed without DNA. The CDR3 runs to 15 residues. The CDR3 sequence: CASSLELAVTGELFF.

The rearrangement joins TRBV3-1 to TRBJ1-2. Germline CDR1 and CDR2: LGHDT and YNNKEL (reference sequence). CDR3 length equals 13 residues. The CDR3 loop reads CASSQELIGGYTF.

The chain links TRBV3-1 to TRBJ2-3; as DNA is missing, the TRBD1 call by TCRdb cannot be tested. The CDR3 has 18 amino acids. Looked up from germline, CDR1 is LGHDT and CDR2 is YNNKEL (reference sequence). The CDR3 region is CASSQSGGANPYTDTQYF.

The V call is TRBV5-1, the J call TRBJ2-6. The germline gives CDR1 SGHRS, CDR2 YFSETQ. This CDR3 has 16 amino acids. Here the CDR3 reads CASSSGFWSGANVLTF. The variable domain in full, with the rest retrieved from reference TRBV5-1 and TRBJ2-6, is KAGVTQTPRYLIKTRGQQVTLSCSPISGHRSVSWYQQTPGQGLQFLFEYFSETQRNKGNFPGRFSGRQFSNSRSEMNVSTLELGDSALYLCASSSGFWSGANVLTFGAGSRLTVL.

V and J are TRBV28 and TRBJ2-1; TCRdb designates TRBD2, a call that cannot be tested without DNA. CDR3 size: 15 residues. Germline CDR1 reads MDHEN; CDR2 reads SYDVKM. CDR3 region: CASSLTLGVGGEQFF.

V gene TRBV27 combines with J gene TRBJ2-7; TCRdb names TRBD1, which stays unverified in the absence of DNA. The CDR3 is 14 amino acids. The V gene's germline CDR1 is MNHEY and CDR2 SMNVEV (reference sequence). Here the CDR3 reads CASRGATGAYEQYF.